This record concerns one T cell receptor (beta chain) sequence. Per the original methods: Reference gene primer amplification in the assay estimated nucleated cell counts. Data came from immunoSEQ multiplex PCR; TCRdb stores just in-frame clones and leaves some out. D and trimming were read from the DNA, whereas the V and J calls and clone size are those reported in that table. The sample has 130,000 to 150,000 clones, 84% seen once. This sample is drawn from a study of blood T cell repertoires in COVID-19. Study information: Sites across the United States, Italy and Spain contributed samples from acute and convalescent COVID-19. From T cells, B-cell-depleted T cells, or PBMCs came the material, which was cDNA or gDNA.

The CDR3 contains 23 residues. Sequencing was carried out using peripheral blood. The sequence came from a human donor in a cohort sampled during active COVID-19. This chain connects TRBV21-1 to TRBJ1-6; TRBD1 reflects the table's D call only, with no check against the DNA. TRBV21-1 is marked as a pseudogene. The CDR3 loop is CASSKEGQGAYNPTNNYNSPLHF. The CDR3 nucleotides read TGTGCCAGCAGCAAAGAGGGACAGGGGGCATATAATCCGACCAACAACTATAATTCACCCCTCCACTTT.